These 17 T cell receptor beta chains share one sample of origin, sequenced in a study of T-cell memory formation after mild COVID-19. TCRdb re-derived calls from the 5' RACE reads in MiXCR, one entry per CDR3 protein. The sample lists approximately 500,000 distinct CDR3 sequences, approximately 23% occurring once. Sequenced material: PBMCs or a T cell subset sorted from them (not recorded which). The receptors originated from an adult woman who had mild COVID-19 (a few samples of this study predate the infection). Cell type and time point are not known.

The J gene is TRBJ2-1, the V gene TRBV30, with 11 bases matching TRBD2. The V gene end was trimmed by 2 bases and the J gene end by 5 bases; junction bases not matched to a gene: 11. Germline values: CDR1 GTSNPN, CDR2 SVGIG (reference sequence). This CDR3 has 17 residues. The CDR3 region is CAWSRASGRSPNNEQFF. The CDR3 bases are TGTGCCTGGAGTAGGGCTAGCGGGAGGTCACCGAACAATGAGCAGTTCTTC.

This chain joins TRBV5-6 and TRBJ1-2; no clear D gene. Germline loops: CDR1 SGHDT, CDR2 YYEEEE. Trimming removed 5 bases at V and 6 bases at J, with 17 bases between. This CDR3 region has 14 residues. The CDR3 sequence is CASRRQPGVDGYTF. Here the CDR3 DNA reads TGTGCCAGCAGGCGGCAACCGGGAGTCGATGGCTACACCTTC.

This clonotype was counted a few times. The chain's CDR3 is CASRATGAQGTIYF. CDR3 bases: TGTGCCAGCAGAGCGACAGGGGCTCAGGGCACCATATATTTT. This sequence joins TRBV12-3 or TRBV12-4 and TRBJ1-3, with 8 bases aligning to TRBD1. This CDR3 spans 14 amino acids. V shed 6 bases, J shed 9 bases, and the junction held 10 bases outside the gene matches.

The chain recombines TRBV2 with TRBJ2-7, with D perhaps TRBD2 (6 bases). From germline, CDR1 is SNHLY and CDR2 FYNNEI. CDR3 length equals 18 residues. V gave up 0 bases and J gave up 0 bases, with 18 bases separating them. The CDR3 bases are TGTGCCAGCAGTGAAGCGGAGGTGGGCAGGAGGGACTCCTACGAGCAGTACTTC. As protein: CASSEAEVGRRDSYEQYF.

The chain is built from TRBV11-3 and TRBJ1-4; D perhaps matches TRBD1 (5 bases). Trimming removed 3 bases at V and 8 bases at J, with 13 bases between. Germline CDR1 SGHNT, CDR2 YENEEA. The CDR3 sequence is 14 residues long. CDR3: CASSLSTEDEKLFF. The CDR3 DNA follows: TGTGCCAGCAGCTTGTCGACAGAAGACGAAAAACTGTTTTTT.

This clonotype has more than one count but fewer than ten. The chain is built from TRBV9 and TRBJ2-7; weak D call: TRBD2 (7 bases). This CDR3 is built from 14 residues. The V end was cut by 4 bases, the J end by 0 bases, with 11 bases between. CDR1 and CDR2 (germline): SGDLS, YYNGEE. The CDR3 DNA reads as TGTGCCAGCAGCCGGGGGGCTACCTCCTACGAGCAGTACTTC. This gives the protein CASSRGATSYEQYF.

J is TRBJ2-7 and V is TRBV21-1; the D segment call TRBD1 is taken from the table without a DNA check. TRBV21-1 is a pseudogene segment. The CDR3 length is 15 residues. CDR3 in amino acids: CASSKRLRGSYEQYF. The CDR3 DNA reads as TGTGCCAGCAGCAAAAGGCTGCGGGGGAGTTACGAGCAGTACTTC.

The V and J genes are TRBV6-5 and TRBJ1-1; 8 bases match TRBD1. V shed 0 bases, J shed 3 bases, and the junction held 6 bases outside the gene matches. The CDR3 is made up of 16 amino acids. Germline V CDR1 and CDR2: MNHEY, SVGAGI. The CDR3 nucleotides read TGTGCCAGCAGTTACTCTCTCGGACAGGGTGACACTGAAGCTTTCTTT. Its translation: CASSYSLGQGDTEAFF.

This clonotype was found a few times. This rearrangement joins TRBV6-5 to TRBJ1-5; D might be TRBD1 (5 bases). In germline, CDR1 is MNHEY, CDR2 SVGAGI. Trimming removed 2 bases from V and 3 bases from J, with 14 bases in between. CDR3 length: 16 amino acids. The CDR3 DNA reads TGTGCCAGCAGTTACAGCAGGGTGGGAAACAATCAGCCCCAGCATTTT. Protein: CASSYSRVGNNQPQHF.

This clonotype was counted a few times. The chain is built from TRBV4-3 and TRBJ2-3; the D gene is possibly TRBD1 (5 bases). The CDR3 loop spans 14 amino acids. With 0 bases removed from V and 7 bases from J, the gap between germline ends came to 11 bases. Germline V CDR1 and CDR2: LGHNA, YSLEER. CDR3 region: CASSQEEGVNTQYF. The CDR3 DNA sequence: TGCGCCAGCAGCCAAGAGGAAGGGGTGAATACGCAGTATTTT.

This clonotype was found a few times. The chain has TRBV7-8 and TRBJ2-1; tentatively, D is TRBD2 (6 bases). Looked up from germline, CDR1 is SGHVS and CDR2 is FQNEAQ. V lost 1 base, J lost 8 bases, and 9 bases lay in between. The CDR3 covers 13 residues. CDR3 loop: CASSLGSGYEQFF. The CDR3 DNA reads TGTGCCAGCAGCTTAGGGAGCGGGTATGAGCAGTTCTTC.

The V call is TRBV5-1, the J call TRBJ2-7; D gene uncertain. Germline V gives CDR1 SGHRS, CDR2 YFSETQ. CDR3 length: 15 amino acids. The ends were cut back, 0 bases at V and 6 bases at J, with 16 bases in the middle. The CDR3 DNA is TGCGCCAGCAGCTTGGAGTCCGATGGCTTTGGCGAGCAGTACTTC. Translation gives CASSLESDGFGEQYF.

CDR3 residues: CAISDPAGQQTSYEQYF. The DNA of the CDR3 is TGTGCCATCAGTGACCCCGCGGGACAGCAAACGTCCTACGAGCAGTACTTC. The gene calls are TRBV10-3 and TRBJ2-7; D is possibly TRBD1 (7 bases). The CDR3 extends over 17 amino acids. V shed 3 bases and J shed 1 base, with 19 bases lying between them. CDR1 and CDR2 from the germline V gene are ENHRY and SYGVKD.

The chain couples TRBV7-9 to TRBJ2-7; perhaps TRBD1 as D (5 bases). The CDR3 covers 14 residues. Germline values: CDR1 SEHNR, CDR2 FQNEAQ (reference sequence). Trimming removed 5 bases from V and 1 base from J, with 12 bases in between. The CDR3: CASSPQDSSYEQYF. Written as DNA, the CDR3 is TGTGCCAGCAGCCCCCAAGACAGTTCCTACGAGCAGTACTTC.

The chain recombines TRBV5-5 with TRBJ2-2, with TRBD1 matching over 8 bases. The CDR3 contains 16 residues. J was trimmed by 4 bases and V by 4 bases; bases with no gene match: 9. Germline CDR1 reads SGHKS; CDR2 reads YYEKEE (reference sequence). The CDR3 sequence: CASSPTWTGLTGELFF. The CDR3 DNA reads TGTGCCAGCAGCCCAACCTGGACAGGGCTCACCGGGGAGCTGTTTTTT.

This clonotype was seen only a few times. The rearrangement uses TRBV5-6 and TRBJ2-7, with 10 bases lining up with TRBD2. Germline V gives CDR1 SGHDT, CDR2 YYEEEE. Unmatched junction bases numbered 11, after V lost 6 bases and J lost 5 bases. CDR3 length: 15 residues. The CDR3 protein is CASTALGTSDDEQYF. DNA for the CDR3: TGTGCCAGCACCGCCCTCGGGACTAGCGACGACGAGCAGTACTTC.

The chain combines TRBV4-2 with TRBJ2-7; TRBD1 agrees at 11 bases. The CDR3 loop spans 16 amino acids. CDR1 and CDR2 from the germline V gene are LGHNA and YNFKEQ. V shed 3 bases and J 3 bases; nucleotides not matched to a gene: 7. This CDR3 reads CASSQRGQGAVYEQYF. DNA of the CDR3: TGTGCCAGCAGCCAGCGCGGACAGGGGGCTGTCTACGAGCAGTACTTC.